This T cell receptor (beta chain) was documented in a study of molecular identifiers for immune sequencing clone quantification. Study context: Replicates involved a five-way split of RNA from around 20,000 or 100,000 naive CD8 cells, with sequencing of four.

In this sample, this clonotype turned up a few times. Previously reported methods and listed TCR primers produced the bulk TCR libraries. Each CDR3 protein is one row after TCRdb ran MiXCR on the PCR reads. The sample has 400,000 to 600,000 distinct CDR3 sequences; 20% to 25% are singletons. Germline V lookup: CDR1 ENHRY, CDR2 SYGVKD. CDR3 length: 14 residues. Trimming pared 3 bases from V and 2 bases from J, leaving 9 bases between. Sequenced material: naive CD8+ T cells from blood, with Jurkat cell RNA spiked in. The subset denotes: FACS-sorted CD8+CD4-CCR7+CD45RA+ naive T cells. The TCR comes from a human donor in good health. Some libraries in this study had Jurkat cell RNA spiked in. The gene calls are TRBV10-3 and TRBJ2-3; TRBD1 or TRBD2 may be the D gene (6 bases each). DNA for the CDR3: TGTGCCATCAGTGACGGGGGCGACACAGATACGCAGTATTTT. Amino acids: CAISDGGDTDTQYF.